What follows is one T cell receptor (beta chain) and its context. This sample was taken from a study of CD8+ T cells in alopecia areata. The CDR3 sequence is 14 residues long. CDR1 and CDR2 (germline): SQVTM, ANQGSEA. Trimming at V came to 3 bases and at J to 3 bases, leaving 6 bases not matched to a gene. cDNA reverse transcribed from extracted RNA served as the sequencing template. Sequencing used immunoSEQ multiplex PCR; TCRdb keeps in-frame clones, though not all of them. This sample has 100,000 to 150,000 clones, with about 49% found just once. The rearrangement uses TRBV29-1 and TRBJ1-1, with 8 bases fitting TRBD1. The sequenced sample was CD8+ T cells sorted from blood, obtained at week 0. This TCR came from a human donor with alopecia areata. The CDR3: CSVDPRGLDTEAFF. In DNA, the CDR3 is TGCAGCGTTGACCCCAGGGGGCTTGACACTGAAGCTTTCTTT.